The next 18 T cell receptor beta chains were all read from a single sample in a study of patients and donors after allogeneic stem cell transplantation. TCRdb re-derived calls from the RT-PCR reads in MiXCR, one entry per CDR3 protein. There are some 880,000 distinct CDR3 sequences in the sample; over 15% occur only once, and around 5.5% lies in the top ten. Sequencing was carried out using blood, either unsorted or a sorted T cell fraction (not recorded which). The source of these receptors is a human donor who was either an allogeneic HSCT recipient or a stem cell or donor lymphocyte infusion donor (not recorded which). It is not recorded whose cells these are; they may come from a transplant donor.

The gene calls are TRBV7-9 and TRBJ2-1, with 10 nucleotides matching TRBD2. Germline V gene sequence: CDR1 SEHNR, CDR2 FQNEAQ (reference sequence). The CDR3 totals 15 residues. With V trimmed by 1 base and J by 10 bases, 7 bases remained unmatched. Here the CDR3 DNA reads TGTGCCAGCAGCTTAGGGCAGCGGGAGGGTCGCGAGCAGTTCTTC. This translates into CASSLGQREGREQFF.

The chain recombines TRBV7-6 with TRBJ2-7; D is possibly TRBD1 (5 bases). The CDR3 totals 15 residues. The V and J ends lost 1 base and 0 bases respectively, with 10 bases between them. The germline V gene has CDR1 SGHVS and CDR2 FNYEAQ. The CDR3 here is CASSLDRTYSYEQYF. Here the CDR3 DNA reads TGTGCCAGCAGCTTAGATAGGACATACTCCTACGAGCAGTACTTC. The full variable domain, its missing parts supplied by reference TRBV7-6 and TRBJ2-7, is GAGVSQSPRYKVTKRGQDVALRCDPISGHVSLYWYRQALGQGPEFLTYFNYEAQQDKSGLPNDRFSAERPEGSISTLTIQRTEQRDSAMYRCASSLDRTYSYEQYFGPGTRLTVT.

The chain joins TRBV10-3 to TRBJ2-1; D is unclear. The CDR3 has 13 amino acids. V was clipped by 6 bases and J by 8 bases, with 14 bases between them. Germline V gives CDR1 ENHRY, CDR2 SYGVKD. CDR3 DNA: TGTGCCATCAGGGCCGACTCCTTCGATGAGCAGTTCTTC. Translated: CAIRADSFDEQFF.

A few counts support this clonotype. The rearrangement links TRBV7-2 to TRBJ1-2; 8 bases agree with TRBD1. V was clipped by 6 bases and J by 5 bases; unmatched bases: 8. In germline, CDR1 is SGHTA, CDR2 FQGNSA. The CDR3 totals 14 residues. CDR3 nucleotides: TGTGCCAGCAGTGTGAGGACAGGGAATTATGGCTACACCTTC. Residues: CASSVRTGNYGYTF.

The gene calls are TRBV20-1 and TRBJ2-5, with D perhaps TRBD2 (5 bases). Deletions cut 0 bases from V and 1 base from J, with 12 bases between. The CDR3 is made up of 15 amino acids. Per germline, CDR1 DFQATT and CDR2 SNEGSKA (reference sequence). The DNA of the CDR3 is TGCAGTGCTAGAGATCGACGGCTAGCCCAAGAGACCCAGTACTTC. Residues: CSARDRRLAQETQYF.

The chain is built from TRBV9 and TRBJ2-1, with unresolved D. V was cut by 0 bases and J by 9 bases, with 7 bases left in between. Germline CDR1 and CDR2: SGDLS and YYNGEE. This CDR3 has 12 amino acids. The CDR3 nucleotides read TGTGCCAGCAGCGTAGAAACGGGTGAGCAGTTCTTC. Translated, it gives CASSVETGEQFF.

This chain joins TRBV2 and TRBJ2-7, with D possibly matching TRBD1 (5 bases). The germline gives CDR1 SNHLY, CDR2 FYNNEI. CDR3 length: 15 residues. The V end lost 1 base, the J end lost 2 bases, and 12 bases lay between the germline ends. In nucleotides, the CDR3 is TGTGCCAGCAGTGAAGGTGCAGGGCCCACCTACGAGCAGTACTTC. This encodes CASSEGAGPTYEQYF.

This chain uses TRBV5-1 with TRBJ1-5; D not certain. CDR1 and CDR2 from the germline V gene are SGHRS and YFSETQ. The CDR3 length is 14 residues. Trimming pared 4 bases from V and 9 bases from J, leaving 17 bases between. The DNA of the CDR3 is TGCGCCAGCAGCCTCCCGGGCCCCGGGGTGCCCCAGCATTTT. This translates into CASSLPGPGVPQHF.

Only a few counts were recorded for this clonotype. CDR3 residues: CSASWGTDTEAFF. The CDR3 DNA sequence: TGCAGTGCTAGTTGGGGGACGGACACTGAAGCTTTCTTT. The chain is built from TRBV20-1 and TRBJ1-1; possible D gene TRBD1, 5 bases. The V end was cut by 3 bases, the J end by 3 bases, with 11 bases between. The length of the CDR3 is 13 residues. In germline, CDR1 is DFQATT, CDR2 SNEGSKA (reference sequence).

V is TRBV20-1 and J is TRBJ1-6, with D hard to call. The V end was cut by 1 base, the J end by 3 bases, with 13 bases between. This CDR3 has 16 residues. The germline V gene has CDR1 DFQATT and CDR2 SNEGSKA (reference sequence). CDR3 bases: TGCAGTGCTAGAGCAGGACCCTACCGCTATAATTCACCCCTCCACTTT. Residues: CSARAGPYRYNSPLHF.

The genes are TRBV5-1 and TRBJ2-5; 7 nucleotides agree with TRBD1. CDR3 length: 14 residues. The V and J ends lost 3 bases and 1 base, in that order; junction bases with no gene match: 3. CDR1 SGHRS and CDR2 YFSETQ come from the germline V gene. The CDR3 spells CASSYGQAQETQYF. In DNA form, the CDR3 reads TGCGCCAGCAGCTACGGACAGGCCCAAGAGACCCAGTACTTC.

In this sample, this clonotype turned up a few times. V gene TRBV6-1 combines with J gene TRBJ2-7, with 11 bases aligning to TRBD2. CDR1 and CDR2 (germline): MNHNS, SASEGT. Losses at the gene ends were 11 bases for V and 0 bases for J; bases not matched to a gene: 6. The CDR3 covers 14 residues. The CDR3 nucleotides read TGTGCCTCCACGGGACTAGCGGTCTCCTACGAGCAGTACTTC. Translation gives CASTGLAVSYEQYF.

The rearrangement links TRBV2 to TRBJ2-1; TRBD2 agrees at 14 bases. The trim removed 10 bases at V and 10 bases at J, leaving 12 bases unmatched. Looked up from germline, CDR1 is SNHLY and CDR2 is FYNNEI. CDR3 length equals 15 residues. The CDR3 reads CANRRGTSGGVEQFF. DNA for the CDR3: TGTGCCAACAGGAGGGGGACTAGCGGGGGAGTAGAGCAGTTCTTC.

A few counts support this clonotype. The V and J genes are TRBV27 and TRBJ2-1; 7 bases are a match to TRBD2. The CDR3 spans 15 residues. Germline loops: CDR1 MNHEY, CDR2 SMNVEV (reference sequence). Losses at the gene ends were 5 bases for V and 6 bases for J; bases not matched to a gene: 10. The CDR3 loop is CASSREGGSSNEQFF. CDR3 DNA sequence: TGTGCCAGCAGTAGGGAGGGAGGGTCATCCAATGAGCAGTTCTTC.

This clonotype has more than one count but fewer than ten. The chain combines TRBV5-1 with TRBJ1-1; D is unresolved. Germline V lookup: CDR1 SGHRS, CDR2 YFSETQ. Trimming took 4 bases from V and 1 from J, leaving 11 bases between them. The CDR3 covers 14 residues. Here the CDR3 DNA reads TGCGCCAGCAGCGACCCTGCGAGGAACACTGAAGCTTTCTTT. It translates to CASSDPARNTEAFF.

The gene calls are TRBV12-3 or TRBV12-4 and TRBJ1-2, with 7 positions matching TRBD1. V trimming: 3 bases; J trimming: 8 bases; junction bases outside the gene matches: 6. This CDR3 is 13 amino acids long. CDR3 region: CASSLLQGKGYTF. CDR3 nucleotides: TGTGCCAGCAGTTTGTTACAGGGGAAGGGCTACACCTTC.

CDR3 bases: TGTGCCACCAGTGTTGGTAGCGGGAGACAGTACTTC. This encodes CATSVGSGRQYF. The J gene is TRBJ2-7, the V gene TRBV24-1; TRBD2 agrees at 9 bases. This CDR3 is built from 12 residues. After removal of 5 bases from V and 10 bases from J, the junction contained 5 bases not matched to a gene. CDR1 KGHDR and CDR2 SFDVKD come from the germline V gene.

This clonotype was seen more than once but under ten times. The J gene is TRBJ1-1, the V gene TRBV27; maybe TRBD1 (5 bases). Germline CDR1 and CDR2: MNHEY and SMNVEV (reference sequence). This CDR3 comprises 13 residues. Trimming took 6 bases from V and 12 from J, leaving 20 bases between them. The chain's CDR3 is CASSPLGPDESFF. The CDR3 DNA reads as TGTGCCAGCAGCCCTTTGGGACCGGACGAATCTTTCTTT.